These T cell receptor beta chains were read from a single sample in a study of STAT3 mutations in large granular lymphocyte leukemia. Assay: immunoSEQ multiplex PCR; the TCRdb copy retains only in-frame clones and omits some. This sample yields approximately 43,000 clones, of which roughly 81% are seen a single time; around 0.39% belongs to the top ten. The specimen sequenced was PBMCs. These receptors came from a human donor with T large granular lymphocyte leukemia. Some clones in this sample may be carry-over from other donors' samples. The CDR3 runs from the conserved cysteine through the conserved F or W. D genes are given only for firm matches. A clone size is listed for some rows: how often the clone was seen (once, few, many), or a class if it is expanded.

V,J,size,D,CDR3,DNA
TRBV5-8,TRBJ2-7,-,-,CASSLEGAGIIWQYF,TGTGCCAGCAGCTTGGAAGGGGCAGGGATTATTTGGCAGTACTTC
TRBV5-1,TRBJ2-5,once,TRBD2,CASSFSSGGLVGGTQYF,TGCGCCAGCAGCTTTTCTAGCGGGGGCCTCGTCGGAGGGACCCAGTACTTC
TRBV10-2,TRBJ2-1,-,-,CASSEGRRQNHEQFF,TGCGCCAGCAGTGAGGGCAGGAGACAGAATCATGAGCAGTTCTTC
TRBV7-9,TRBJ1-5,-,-,CASSLGGAGNQPQHF,TGTGCCAGCAGCTTAGGGGGGGCTGGCAATCAGCCCCAGCATTTT
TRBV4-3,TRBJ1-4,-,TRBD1,CASKPGQGNEKLFF,TGCGCCAGCAAACCGGGACAGGGGAATGAAAAACTGTTTTTT
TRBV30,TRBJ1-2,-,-,CAWSARMGHAGYTF,TGTGCCTGGAGTGCCCGGATGGGGCACGCTGGCTACACCTTC
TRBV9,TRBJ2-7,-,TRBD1,CASSGGTGTPGAYEQYF,TGTGCCAGCAGCGGTGGGACAGGGACCCCAGGAGCCTACGAGCAGTACTTC
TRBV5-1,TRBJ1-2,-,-,CASREDGGYTF,TGCGCCAGCAGAGAGGACGGAGGCTACACCTTC
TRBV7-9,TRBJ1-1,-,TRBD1,CASSSTGTEAFF,TGTGCCAGCAGCTCGACAGGGACTGAAGCTTTCTTT
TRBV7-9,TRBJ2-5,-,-,CASSPGEETQYF,TGTGCCAGCAGCCCGGGGGAAGAGACCCAGTACTTC
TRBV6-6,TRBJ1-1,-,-,CASNSGVRTEAFF,TGTGCCAGCAATTCAGGGGTAAGGACTGAAGCTTTCTTT
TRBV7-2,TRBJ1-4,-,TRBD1,CASSRTGFNEKLFF,TGTGCCAGCAGCCGGACAGGGTTTAATGAAAAACTGTTTTTT
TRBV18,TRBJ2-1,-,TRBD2,CASSPGTTRSYNEQFF,TGTGCCAGCTCACCAGGGACTACCAGATCCTACAATGAGCAGTTCTTC
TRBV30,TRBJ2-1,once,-,CAWGGAFQSPFNEQFF,TGTGCCTGGGGGGGAGCGTTTCAGTCACCTTTCAATGAGCAGTTCTTC
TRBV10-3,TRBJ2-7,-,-,CAIKGVYEQYF,TGTGCCATCAAAGGAGTTTACGAGCAGTACTTC
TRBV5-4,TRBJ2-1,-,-,CASTIVGGEQFF,TGTGCCAGCACTATCGTGGGAGGCGAGCAGTTCTTC
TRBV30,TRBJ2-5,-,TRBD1,CAWTFPGQAAYF,TGTGCCTGGACCTTTCCCGGACAGGCGGCATACTTC
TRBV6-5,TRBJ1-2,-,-,CASSLASQSSYGYTF,TGTGCCAGCAGTTTAGCCTCCCAGAGCTCTTATGGCTACACCTTC
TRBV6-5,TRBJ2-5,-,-,CASSYTSDHQETQYF,TGTGCCAGCAGTTACACCAGTGACCACCAAGAGACCCAGTACTTC
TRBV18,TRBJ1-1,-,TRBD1,CASSNPQDRSIIDTEAFF,TGTGCCAGCTCTAACCCGCAGGACAGGTCAATCATTGACACTGAAGCTTTCTTT
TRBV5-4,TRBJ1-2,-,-,CASSLDGARYGYTF,TGTGCCAGCAGCTTGGATGGGGCGCGGTATGGCTACACCTTC
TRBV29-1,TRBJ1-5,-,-,CSVSPGGNQPQHF,TGCAGCGTCAGCCCCGGGGGCAATCAGCCCCAGCATTTT
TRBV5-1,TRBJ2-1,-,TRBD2,CASSFTTGTSGFNEQFF,TGCGCCAGCAGCTTTACTACCGGGACTAGCGGGTTTAATGAGCAGTTCTTC
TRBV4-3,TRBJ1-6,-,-,CASSQDLQGTSYNSPLHF,TGCGCCAGCAGCCAAGATCTTCAGGGGACATCCTATAATTCACCCCTCCACTTT
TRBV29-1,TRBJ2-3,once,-,CSVPPIDGGGGGTDTQYF,TGCAGCGTACCTCCCATAGATGGGGGCGGTGGAGGCACAGATACGCAGTATTTT
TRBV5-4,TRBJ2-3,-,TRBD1,CASSPPGQGTDTQYF,TGTGCCAGCAGCCCCCCGGGACAGGGAACAGATACGCAGTATTTT
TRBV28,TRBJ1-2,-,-,CASSLFAGRRYGYTF,TGTGCCAGCAGTTTATTTGCCGGCAGGCGCTATGGCTACACCTTC
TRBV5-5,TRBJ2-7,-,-,CASALGDGSYEQYF,TGTGCCAGCGCATTAGGGGATGGATCCTACGAGCAGTACTTC
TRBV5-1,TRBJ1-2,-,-,CASSTTGPANYGYTF,TGCGCCAGCAGCACCACAGGGCCAGCTAACTATGGCTACACCTTC
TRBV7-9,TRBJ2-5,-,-,CASSPPTAQETQYF,TGTGCCAGCAGCCCCCCGACAGCCCAAGAGACCCAGTACTTC
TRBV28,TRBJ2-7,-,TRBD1,CASSSTGGGYEQYF,TGTGCCAGCAGTTCTACAGGGGGTGGCTACGAGCAGTACTTC
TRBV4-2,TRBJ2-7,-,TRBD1,CASSQPGQGSEQYF,TGTGCCAGCAGCCAACCGGGACAGGGTTCCGAGCAGTACTTC
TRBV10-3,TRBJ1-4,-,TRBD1,CAISPDRGVTNEKLFF,TGTGCCATCAGCCCGGACAGGGGGGTAACTAATGAAAAACTGTTTTTT
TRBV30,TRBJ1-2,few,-,CAWNKDITQGYTF,TGTGCCTGGAATAAAGACATCACCCAAGGCTACACCTTC
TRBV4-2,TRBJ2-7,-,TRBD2,CASRPSRGVASEQYF,TGTGCCAGTCGGCCTTCGCGGGGGGTAGCTTCCGAGCAGTACTTC
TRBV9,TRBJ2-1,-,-,CASSLTPGTDPFYNEQFF,TGTGCCAGCAGCCTGACCCCTGGAACGGACCCATTTTACAATGAGCAGTTCTTC
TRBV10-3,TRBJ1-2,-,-,CAISESRTADGYTF,TGTGCCATCAGTGAGTCGCGGACGGCGGATGGCTACACCTTC
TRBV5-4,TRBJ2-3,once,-,CASSLVVGGEDTQYF,TGTGCCAGCAGCTTGGTCGTTGGGGGAGAAGATACGCAGTATTTT
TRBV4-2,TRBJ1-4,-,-,CASSQDPQGGEGLFF,TGTGCCAGCAGCCAAGATCCCCAGGGCGGGGAGGGACTGTTTTTT
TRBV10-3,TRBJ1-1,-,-,CAISEGVRTEAFF,TGTGCCATCAGTGAGGGGGTTAGGACTGAAGCTTTCTTT
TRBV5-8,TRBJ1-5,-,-,CASSLQGPYSNQPQHF,TGTGCCAGCAGCTTGCAGGGCCCGTATAGCAATCAGCCCCAGCATTTT
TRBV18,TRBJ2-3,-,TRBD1,CASSSPGQTITDTQYF,TGTGCCAGCTCATCTCCGGGACAGACTATCACAGATACGCAGTATTTT